This T cell receptor (beta chain) was obtained from a study of regulatory T cells in long-lasting Graves disease. The study, taken as a whole, reports: Favored gene segments in persistent disease were TRBV28, TRBJ1-2 and TRBJ2-5.

Germline V CDR1 and CDR2: SGHRS, YFSETQ. Trimming shortened V by 5 bases and J by 4 bases, and 15 bases separated the two germline ends. This CDR3 is built from 14 residues. The sample's time point: newly diagnosed GD, antithyroid drugs for less than 3 months. With RNA extracted from PBMCs as input, the TCR library was made. Patient provenance is recorded as an endocrinology department in Xi'an, China. Researchers made TCR beta libraries by using iRepertoire HTBI primers and running Arm-PCR on CDR3 regions. MiXCR, applied by TCRdb to the multiplex PCR reads, yields one record per CDR3 protein. The repertoire holds 450,000 to 600,000 distinct CDR3 sequences, roughly 12% seen once, with roughly a tenth in the top ten. This clonotype was recorded many times. The target antigen is unknown. Separately, the same data were catalogued under a study of T cells in Graves' hyperthyroidism and ophthalmopathy. From that second work: Uncontrolled infection, other autoimmune disease, pregnancy or lactation excluded patients. The HTBI primer set drove a first-round RT-PCR of the TCR CDR3.

The receptor comes from a man aged 30 to 45 with Graves disease. The rearrangement uses TRBV5-1 and TRBJ1-2, with D perhaps matching TRBD1 (5 bases). Sequencing was performed on peripheral blood mononuclear cells (PBMCs), taken at new diagnosis, from a patient treated with antithyroid drugs. As DNA, the CDR3 is TGCGCCAGCAGTAGGGGCGACTCCACCTATGGCTACACCTTC. This translates into CASSRGDSTYGYTF.